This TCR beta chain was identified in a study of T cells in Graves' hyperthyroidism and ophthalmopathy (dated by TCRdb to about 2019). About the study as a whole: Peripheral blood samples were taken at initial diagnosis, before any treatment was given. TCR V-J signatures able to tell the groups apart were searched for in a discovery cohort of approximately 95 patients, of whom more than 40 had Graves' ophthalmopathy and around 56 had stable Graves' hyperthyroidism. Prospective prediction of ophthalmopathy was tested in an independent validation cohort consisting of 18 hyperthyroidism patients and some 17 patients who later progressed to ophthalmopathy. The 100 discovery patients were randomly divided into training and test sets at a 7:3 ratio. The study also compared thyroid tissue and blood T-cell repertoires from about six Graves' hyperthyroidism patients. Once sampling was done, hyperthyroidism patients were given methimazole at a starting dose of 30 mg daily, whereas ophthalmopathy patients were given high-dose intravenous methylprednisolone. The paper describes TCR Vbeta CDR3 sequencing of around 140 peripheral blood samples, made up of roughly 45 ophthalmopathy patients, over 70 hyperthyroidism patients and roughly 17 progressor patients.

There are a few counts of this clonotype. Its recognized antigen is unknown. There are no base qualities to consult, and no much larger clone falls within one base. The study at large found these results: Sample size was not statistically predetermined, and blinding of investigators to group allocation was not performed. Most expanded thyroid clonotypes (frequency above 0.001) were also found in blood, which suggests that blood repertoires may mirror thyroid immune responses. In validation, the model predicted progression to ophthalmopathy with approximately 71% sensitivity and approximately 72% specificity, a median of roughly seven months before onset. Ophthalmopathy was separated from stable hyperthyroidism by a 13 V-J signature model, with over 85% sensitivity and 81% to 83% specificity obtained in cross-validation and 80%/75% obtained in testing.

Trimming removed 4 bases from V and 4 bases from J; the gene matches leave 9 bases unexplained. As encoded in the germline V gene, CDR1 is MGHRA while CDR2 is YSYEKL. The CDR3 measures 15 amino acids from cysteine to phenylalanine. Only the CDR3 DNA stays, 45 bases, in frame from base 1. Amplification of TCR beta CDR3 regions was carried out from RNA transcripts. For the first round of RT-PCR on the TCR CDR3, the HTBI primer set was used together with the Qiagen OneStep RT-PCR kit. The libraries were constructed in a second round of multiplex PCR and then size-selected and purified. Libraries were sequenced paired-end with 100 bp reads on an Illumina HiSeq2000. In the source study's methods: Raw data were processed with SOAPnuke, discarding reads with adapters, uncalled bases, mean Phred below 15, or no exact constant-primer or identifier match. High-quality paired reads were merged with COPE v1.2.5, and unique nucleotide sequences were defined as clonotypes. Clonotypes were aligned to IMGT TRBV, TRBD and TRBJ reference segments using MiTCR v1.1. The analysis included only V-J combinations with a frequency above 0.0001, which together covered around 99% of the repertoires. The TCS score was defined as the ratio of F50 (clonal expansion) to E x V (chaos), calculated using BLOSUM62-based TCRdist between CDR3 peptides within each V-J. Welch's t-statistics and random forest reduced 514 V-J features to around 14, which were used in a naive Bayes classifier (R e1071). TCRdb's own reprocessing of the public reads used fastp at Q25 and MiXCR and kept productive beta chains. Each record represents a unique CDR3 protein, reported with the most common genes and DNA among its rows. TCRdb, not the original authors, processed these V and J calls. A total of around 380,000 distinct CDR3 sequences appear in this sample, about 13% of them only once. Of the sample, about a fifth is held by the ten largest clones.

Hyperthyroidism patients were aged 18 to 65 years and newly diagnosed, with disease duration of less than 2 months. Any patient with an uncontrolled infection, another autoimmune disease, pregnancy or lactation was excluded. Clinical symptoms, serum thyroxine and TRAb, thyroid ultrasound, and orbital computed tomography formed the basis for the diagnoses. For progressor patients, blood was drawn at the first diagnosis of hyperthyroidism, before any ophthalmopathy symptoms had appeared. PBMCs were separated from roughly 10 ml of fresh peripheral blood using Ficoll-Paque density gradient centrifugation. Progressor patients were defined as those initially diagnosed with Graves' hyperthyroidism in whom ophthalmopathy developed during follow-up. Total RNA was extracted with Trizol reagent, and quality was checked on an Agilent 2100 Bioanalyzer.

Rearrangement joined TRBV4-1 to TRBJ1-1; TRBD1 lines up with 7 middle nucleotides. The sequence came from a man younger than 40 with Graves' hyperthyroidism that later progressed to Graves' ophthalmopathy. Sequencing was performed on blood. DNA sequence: TGCGCCAGCAGCCCAACATTTCGGGACAGCACTGAAGCTTTCTTT. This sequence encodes CASSPTFRDSTEAFF.